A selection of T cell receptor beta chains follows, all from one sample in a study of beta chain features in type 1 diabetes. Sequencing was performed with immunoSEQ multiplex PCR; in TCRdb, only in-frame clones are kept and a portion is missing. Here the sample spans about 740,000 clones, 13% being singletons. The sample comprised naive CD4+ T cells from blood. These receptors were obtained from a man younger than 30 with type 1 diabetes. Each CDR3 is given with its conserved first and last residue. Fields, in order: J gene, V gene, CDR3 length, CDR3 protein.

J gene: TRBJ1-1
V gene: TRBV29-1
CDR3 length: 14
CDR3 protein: CSVRRDTRTDEAFF

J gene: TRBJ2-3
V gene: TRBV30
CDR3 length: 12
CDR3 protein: CAWSERWNTQYF

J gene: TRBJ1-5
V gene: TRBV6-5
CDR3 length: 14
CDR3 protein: CASSGDRGNQPQHF

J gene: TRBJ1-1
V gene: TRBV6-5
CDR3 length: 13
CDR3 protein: CASSYSLGFGAFF

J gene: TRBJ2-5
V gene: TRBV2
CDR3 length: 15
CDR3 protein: CASNPRAGMGETQYF

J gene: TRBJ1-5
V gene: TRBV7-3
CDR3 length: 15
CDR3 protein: CASSPTGGGNQPQHF

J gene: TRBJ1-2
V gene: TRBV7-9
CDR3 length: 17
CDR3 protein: CASSSQLTGPTNYGYTF

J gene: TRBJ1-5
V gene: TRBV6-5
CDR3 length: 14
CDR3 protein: CASSPLVSNQPQHF

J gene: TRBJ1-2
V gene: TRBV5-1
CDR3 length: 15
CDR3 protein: CASSSYQGLNYGYTF

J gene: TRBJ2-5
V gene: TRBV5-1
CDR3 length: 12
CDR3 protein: CASSLEGETQYF

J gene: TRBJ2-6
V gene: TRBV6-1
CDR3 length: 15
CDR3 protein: CASRAQLSGANVLTF

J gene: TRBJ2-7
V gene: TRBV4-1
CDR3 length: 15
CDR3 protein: CASSHFTGTSGEQYF

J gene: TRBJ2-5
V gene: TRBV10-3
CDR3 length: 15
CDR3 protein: CATLKSATRGETQYF

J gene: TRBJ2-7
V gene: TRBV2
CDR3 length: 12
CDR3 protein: CAASQTSYEQYF

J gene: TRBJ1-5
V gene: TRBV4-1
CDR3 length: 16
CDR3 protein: CASSPEGRGRNQPQHF

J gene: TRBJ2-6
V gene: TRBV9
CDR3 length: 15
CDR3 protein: CASSVIWAGANVLTF

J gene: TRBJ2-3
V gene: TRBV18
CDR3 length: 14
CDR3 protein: CASSPQGASDTQYF